This T cell receptor (beta chain) is from a study of cytomegalovirus exposure and HLA in healthy donors. Study results and limitations: In a later analysis, TCR association rates varied by HLA locus: DRB1 most, HLA-C fewest. The authors later linked a missense DCLRE1C variant to TCR beta V- and J-gene trimming. Reports indicate that TCR beta sequences accurately predicted the HLA-A and HLA-B alleles of most subjects.

Both 60 Vbeta primers and 13 Jbeta primers went into the PCR. Authors' processing steps: The authors later counted some 76 million unique TCR beta chains, roughly 10 million of them shared. Profiling relied on immunoSEQ multiplex PCR, and the TCRdb table lists in-frame clones only, not all of them. V and J calls and clone size are copied from that table; D and trimming were computed from the DNA. Altogether some 120,000 clones are present, around 75% being singletons, with the ten largest covering roughly 3.1%. Germline CDR1 SEHNR, CDR2 FQNEAQ (reference sequence). The CDR3 is made up of 15 amino acids. Unmatched junction bases numbered 4, after V lost 2 bases and J lost 3 bases. Concerning this clone: Its antigen is still unknown.

The material sequenced was PBMCs. The chain combines TRBV7-9 with TRBJ2-1; 7 nucleotides line up with TRBD2. The source is a man in his thirties or forties in good health and CMV-seronegative. This CDR3 is CASSLLLAGYNEQFF. In nucleotides, the CDR3 is TGTGCCAGCAGCTTATTGTTAGCGGGCTACAATGAGCAGTTCTTC.